The next 26 T cell receptor beta chains were all read from a single sample in a study of immune evolution from preneoplasia to lung adenocarcinoma. Data came from immunoSEQ multiplex PCR; TCRdb stores just in-frame clones and leaves some out. The sample shows around 2,400 clones, under 90% of them seen only once. Sequencing was done on a sample of FFPE lung adenocarcinoma in situ tissue. Every receptor here comes from a person between 65 and 79 years old with lung adenocarcinoma.

The chain is built from TRBV6-5 and TRBJ2-7, with 7 bases aligning to TRBD2. Germline lookup yields CDR1 MNHEY and CDR2 SVGAGI. Losses at the gene ends were 5 bases for V and 0 bases for J; bases not matched to a gene: 7. The CDR3 is 15 residues long. CDR3 DNA: TGTGCCAGCAGTCGCCCCTCGGGAGGCTCCTACGAGCAGTACTTC. It yields the protein CASSRPSGGSYEQYF.

The genes are TRBV6-5 and TRBJ2-1, with D tentatively TRBD2 (6 bases). Between the trimmed V and J ends, which lost 6 bases and 5 bases, there was a span of 11 bases. Looked up from germline, CDR1 is MNHEY and CDR2 is SVGAGI. This CDR3 region has 13 residues. DNA for the CDR3: TGTGCCAGCAGCCGATGGGGGGACAATGAGCAGTTCTTC. It is translated as CASSRWGDNEQFF.

The rearrangement uses TRBV10-3 and TRBJ1-2, with D maybe TRBD1 (6 bases). The V and J ends lost 2 bases and 6 bases respectively, with 16 bases between them. Germline V CDR1 and CDR2: ENHRY, SYGVKD. This CDR3 contains 15 residues. Here the CDR3 DNA reads TGTGCCATCAGTGAGATGCTTACGGGGGCAGATGGCTACACCTTC. Protein: CAISEMLTGADGYTF.

This clone was recorded once. V and J are TRBV30 and TRBJ1-6, with D unclear. The CDR3 is 11 residues long. Looked up from germline, CDR1 is GTSNPN and CDR2 is SVGIG (reference sequence). V was pared by 2 bases and J by 7 bases, with 3 bases between. The CDR3 sequence: CAWSINSPLHF. The CDR3 DNA is TGTGCCTGGAGTATCAATTCACCCCTCCACTTT.

Concerning this clone: The same CDR3 also results from other DNA sequences found in this sample. The rearrangement links TRBV2 to TRBJ2-1; 9 nucleotides line up with TRBD2. Germline V gives CDR1 SNHLY, CDR2 FYNNEI. This CDR3 has 16 residues. V gave up 1 base and J gave up 7 bases; unmatched junction bases: 8. The CDR3 loop reads CASSEGLAEGRNEQFF. The CDR3 DNA sequence: TGTGCCAGCAGTGAAGGACTAGCGGAGGGGAGGAATGAGCAGTTCTTC.

This chain joins TRBV9 and TRBJ2-1; 11 bases fit TRBD2. V gave up 4 bases and J gave up 9 bases; unmatched junction bases: 15. The CDR3 is made up of 17 amino acids. Germline-derived CDR1 and CDR2 are SGDLS and YYNGEE. CDR3 bases: TGTGCCAGCAGCCACTCTCGTTTAGCGGGAGGGCAGACTGAGCAGTTCTTC. It translates to CASSHSRLAGGQTEQFF. The entire variable domain, with the rest obtained from reference TRBV9 and TRBJ2-1, is as follows: DSGVTQTPKHLITATGQRVTLRCSPRSGDLSVYWYQQSLDQGLQFLIQYYNGEERAKGNILERFSAQQFPDLHSELNLSSLELGDSALYFCASSHSRLAGGQTEQFFGPGTRLTVL.

V usage is TRBV18 and J usage is TRBJ2-1, with a tentative D call TRBD1 (6 bases). This CDR3 region has 15 residues. Germline V lookup: CDR1 KGHSH, CDR2 LQKENI. Trimming took off 4 bases at V and 1 base at J, with 11 bases between the two ends. The chain's CDR3 is CASSLRDTSYNEQFF. The CDR3 DNA reads as TGTGCCAGCTCACTCCGGGACACATCCTACAATGAGCAGTTCTTC.

The rearrangement joins TRBV9 to TRBJ2-1; TRBD2 agrees at 7 bases. CDR3 length: 14 residues. The ends lost 4 bases at V and 6 bases at J; junction bases unmatched: 7. Looked up from germline, CDR1 is SGDLS and CDR2 is YYNGEE. The DNA for the CDR3 is TGTGCCAGCAGCTTTGGACTAGTGGTCAATGAGCAGTTCTTC. As protein: CASSFGLVVNEQFF.

This clone was detected once. The V call is TRBV28, the J call TRBJ1-4; 7 bases map to TRBD1. The V gene's germline CDR1 is MDHEN and CDR2 SYDVKM. This CDR3 spans 14 amino acids. Germline trimming cut 5 bases from V and 8 bases from J; bases unmatched to any gene: 8. The CDR3 DNA is TGTGCCAGCAGTGGGGGCCAGGGGGAGGAAAAACTGTTTTTT. It encodes CASSGGQGEEKLFF.

The chain uses TRBV18 and TRBJ2-1; TRBD1 or TRBD2 may be the D gene (5 bases each). Trimming cost V 0 bases and J 7 bases, with 16 bases left between them. The CDR3 has 16 amino acids. Germline CDR1 reads KGHSH; CDR2 reads LQKENI. CDR3 bases: TGTGCCAGCTCACCACCAGGGACCCTGGATGCAAATGAGCAGTTCTTC. This translates into CASSPPGTLDANEQFF.

This clone was detected a few times. For the CDR3, the DNA is TGTGCCAGCAGCGTAGCTTTTCCCGCCGGGGACAGGGTGAACAATGAGCAGTTCTTC. Residues: CASSVAFPAGDRVNNEQFF. The chain is built from TRBV9 and TRBJ2-1, with 9 bases fitting TRBD1. The germline gives CDR1 SGDLS, CDR2 YYNGEE. This CDR3 has 19 amino acids. The junction had 15 bases not matched to a gene; V was cut back by 0 bases and J by 5 bases.

CDR3 loop: CASSPYRVASGIGGQFF. As DNA, the CDR3 is TGTGCCAGCTCACCTTACAGGGTAGCTAGCGGGATAGGCGGGCAGTTCTTC. The J gene is TRBJ2-1, the V gene TRBV2; TRBD2 aligns across 9 bases. CDR3 size: 17 residues. Germline lookup yields CDR1 SNHLY and CDR2 FYNNEI. Trimming cost V 8 bases and J 12 bases; bases outside gene matches: 23. Supplemented by reference TRBV2 and TRBJ2-1, the full variable domain reads EPEVTQTPSHQVTQMGQEVILRCVPISNHLYFYWYRQILGQKVEFLVSFYNNEISEKSEIFDDQFSVERPDGSNFTLKIRSTKLEDSAMYFCASSPYRVASGIGGQFFGPGTRLTVL.

The CDR3 DNA follows: TGTGCCAGCAGTTCCCGGGACGTCTATGGCTACACCTTC. It specifies CASSSRDVYGYTF. The chain is built from TRBV28 and TRBJ1-2; D is perhaps TRBD1 (5 bases). V lost 4 bases and J 4 bases, leaving 10 bases between the germline ends. The CDR3 has 13 residues. The germline V gene has CDR1 MDHEN and CDR2 SYDVKM.

The chain joins TRBV11-3 to TRBJ2-7; 8 nucleotides agree with TRBD1. This CDR3 comprises 14 residues. Per germline, CDR1 SGHNT and CDR2 YENEEA. The J segment lost 3 bases and the V segment lost 5 bases, leaving 6 bases of the junction unmatched. In nucleotides, the CDR3 is TGTGCCAGCAGCCCCAGGGGGCCCAACTACGAGCAGTACTTC. This translates into CASSPRGPNYEQYF.

V is TRBV19 and J is TRBJ2-3, with 8 bases identical to TRBD2. V shed 5 bases and J 4 bases; nucleotides not matched to a gene: 11. CDR3 length: 16 amino acids. CDR1 and CDR2 from the germline V gene are LNHDA and SQIVND (reference sequence). CDR3 DNA: TGTGCCAGTAGTCGTAAAGGAGCGGGAGTATCAGATACGCAGTATTTT. Amino acid sequence: CASSRKGAGVSDTQYF.

The chain combines TRBV6-5 with TRBJ2-5; a possible D gene is TRBD2 (5 bases). The CDR3 spans 14 residues. V shed 6 bases and J shed 2 bases, with 13 bases lying between them. Germline V gene data show CDR1 as MNHEY and CDR2 as SVGAGI. DNA for the CDR3: TGTGCCAGCAGCGTTGGAAGACTACAAGAGACCCAGTACTTC. Translated: CASSVGRLQETQYF.

The genes are TRBV15 and TRBJ2-7; D may match TRBD1 or TRBD2 (6 bases each). This CDR3 has 15 amino acids. The V end was cut by 2 bases, the J end by 4 bases, with 15 bases between. Per germline, CDR1 LNHNV and CDR2 YYDKDF (reference sequence). CDR3 residues: CATSRPLGGLYEQYF. CDR3 DNA: TGTGCCACCAGCAGACCCTTAGGGGGACTTTACGAGCAGTACTTC.

This clone was picked up a small number of times. The chain combines TRBV29-1 with TRBJ2-3, with 11 bases fitting TRBD2. The germline CDR1 and CDR2 sequences are SQVTM and ANQGSEA. V lost 4 bases and J lost 4; bases outside the gene matches: 7. This CDR3 is 15 amino acids long. The CDR3 region is CSVGGLAEGPDTQYF. Here the CDR3 DNA reads TGCAGCGTTGGGGGACTAGCGGAGGGTCCAGATACGCAGTATTTT.

V is TRBV10-3 and J is TRBJ1-1, with D possibly being TRBD1 (5 bases). The CDR3 is made up of 13 amino acids. The V end lost 0 bases, the J end lost 6 bases, and 8 bases lay between the germline ends. Germline V lookup: CDR1 ENHRY, CDR2 SYGVKD. CDR3 nucleotides: TGTGCCATCAGTGAGTCGCGGGGGGCTGAAGCTTTCTTT. Encoded protein: CAISESRGAEAFF.

The J gene is TRBJ2-7, the V gene TRBV30, with D maybe TRBD1 (6 bases). The CDR3 length is 12 residues. Looked up from germline, CDR1 is GTSNPN and CDR2 is SVGIG (reference sequence). V lost 3 bases and J 9 bases, leaving 15 bases between the germline ends. The CDR3 sequence: CAWSLRGVGQYF. The CDR3 DNA reads as TGTGCCTGGAGCCTCAGGGGTGTCGGGCAGTACTTC.

The table lists this clone with a few counts. The chain links TRBV6-5 to TRBJ2-3; no clear D. Germline V CDR1 and CDR2: MNHEY, SVGAGI. The V gene lost 7 bases and the J gene lost 3 bases, with 14 bases spanning the gap. The CDR3 is 14 residues long. The CDR3 reads CASTPRVDTDTQYF. In nucleotides, the CDR3 is TGTGCCAGCACCCCAAGGGTGGATACAGATACGCAGTATTTT.

CDR3 sequence reads: CASSLGFAGAEQYF. The CDR3 DNA sequence: TGTGCCAGCAGCTTGGGATTTGCAGGGGCTGAGCAGTACTTC. J is TRBJ2-7 and V is TRBV5-5; weak D call: TRBD1 (6 bases). The CDR3 has 14 residues. The V gene lost 0 bases and the J gene lost 7 bases, with 14 bases spanning the gap. CDR1 is SGHKS and CDR2 is YYEKEE in the germline V gene (reference sequence). The complete variable domain, with remaining parts taken from reference TRBV5-5 and TRBJ2-7, reads DAGVTQSPTHLIKTRGQQVTLRCSPISGHKSVSWYQQVLGQGPQFIFQYYEKEERGRGNFPDRFSARQFPNYSSELNVNALLLGDSALYLCASSLGFAGAEQYFGPGTRLTVT.

V gene TRBV7-2 combines with J gene TRBJ2-3; D possibly corresponds to TRBD2 (6 bases). The CDR3 contains 15 residues. V was clipped by 1 base and J by 4 bases, with 12 bases between them. Germline assignment: CDR1 SGHTA and CDR2 FQGNSA. CDR3 region: CASSLGGGMSDTQYF. In nucleotides, the CDR3 is TGTGCCAGCAGCTTAGGTGGCGGGATGTCAGATACGCAGTATTTT. Full variable domain (remainder filled in from reference TRBV7-2 and TRBJ2-3): GAGVSQSPSNKVTEKGKDVELRCDPISGHTALYWYRQSLGQGLEFLIYFQGNSAPDKSGLPSDRFSAERTGGSVSTLTIQRTQQEDSAVYLCASSLGGGMSDTQYFGPGTRLTVL.

Only a few counts were recorded for this clone. V and J are TRBV5-8 and TRBJ2-2; 10 bases match TRBD2. This CDR3 is 15 amino acids long. Losses at the gene ends were 3 bases for V and 6 bases for J; bases not matched to a gene: 5. CDR1 SGHTS and CDR2 YDEGEE come from the germline V gene. The CDR3 sequence is CASSSSGRAAGELFF. Here the CDR3 DNA reads TGTGCCAGCAGCTCTAGCGGGAGAGCGGCCGGGGAGCTGTTTTTT. Drawing the rest from reference TRBV5-8 and TRBJ2-2, the complete variable domain is EAGVTQSPTHLIKTRGQQATLRCSPISGHTSVYWYQQALGLGLQFLLWYDEGEERNRGNFPPRFSGRQFPNYSSELNVNALELEDSALYLCASSSSGRAAGELFFGEGSRLTVL.

The chain combines TRBV4-1 with TRBJ1-1; perhaps TRBD1 as D (5 bases). V gave up 3 bases and J gave up 4 bases, with 21 bases separating them. Germline-derived CDR1 and CDR2 are MGHRA and YSYEKL. This CDR3 spans 17 amino acids. The CDR3 region has the DNA TGCGCCAGCAGCCACGGGAGGGGATCGGTCATAGGCACTGAAGCTTTCTTT. Its protein is CASSHGRGSVIGTEAFF.

V usage is TRBV21-1 and J usage is TRBJ2-7. TRBV21-1 constitutes a pseudogene. The CDR3 loop spans 12 amino acids. The CDR3: CASSKRRYEQYF. As DNA, the CDR3 is TGTGCCAGCAGCAAACGACGCTACGAGCAGTACTTC.